This TCR beta chain was identified during a study of cytomegalovirus exposure and HLA in healthy donors. The V gene's germline CDR1 is LGHNT and CDR2 FRNRAP. Deletions cut 1 base from V and 5 bases from J, with 17 bases between. This CDR3 is built from 16 residues. The table came from immunoSEQ multiplex PCR; TCRdb's copy has only in-frame clones and leaves some out. The sample has roughly 200,000 clones; about 89% are singletons. This rearrangement joins TRBV12-5 to TRBJ2-5; a weak D match, TRBD2 (6 bases). Material for sequencing was PBMCs. This receptor was taken from a man between 25 and 39 years old in good health and CMV-seropositive. CDR3 in amino acids: CASGLANSLGGETQYF. CDR3 in DNA: TGTGCTAGTGGTTTGGCTAACTCTCTAGGAGGGGAGACCCAGTACTTC.